This TCR beta chain was identified during a study of cytomegalovirus exposure and HLA in healthy donors. Study conclusions and caveats: Reports credit the classifier with highly specific, highly sensitive diagnosis of cytomegalovirus status. Earlier analysis yielded a pattern in which most TCR beta V segments were productive about 90% or about 30% of the time. It emerged from a later analysis that several of the most significant clusters appeared to be linked to common viral pathogens.

On this clone itself: Antigen specificity is unknown.

The primer mix had 60 Vbeta and 13 Jbeta primers. Original analysis: About 11 million of the approximately 80 million unique TCR beta chains counted in a later analysis were shared. Using immunoSEQ multiplex PCR, the repertoire was profiled, and TCRdb retains in-frame clones only, with some absent. V and J calls plus clone size are reproduced from that table; the DNA served to infer D and trimming. This sample carries over 200,000 clones, over 65% of them seen once, and the ten largest clones take about 1.2%. Germline V gene sequence: CDR1 MDHEN, CDR2 SYDVKM. The CDR3 runs to 15 residues. Trimming removed 3 bases at V and 8 bases at J, with 16 bases between.

The sample was PBMCs. The clonotype was recovered from a human donor in good health. The gene calls are TRBV28 and TRBJ1-4; D is perhaps TRBD1 (5 bases). CDR3 DNA: TGTGCCAGCAGTTTGTATCAGGGAAGGTACGAAAAACTGTTTTTT. It encodes CASSLYQGRYEKLFF.